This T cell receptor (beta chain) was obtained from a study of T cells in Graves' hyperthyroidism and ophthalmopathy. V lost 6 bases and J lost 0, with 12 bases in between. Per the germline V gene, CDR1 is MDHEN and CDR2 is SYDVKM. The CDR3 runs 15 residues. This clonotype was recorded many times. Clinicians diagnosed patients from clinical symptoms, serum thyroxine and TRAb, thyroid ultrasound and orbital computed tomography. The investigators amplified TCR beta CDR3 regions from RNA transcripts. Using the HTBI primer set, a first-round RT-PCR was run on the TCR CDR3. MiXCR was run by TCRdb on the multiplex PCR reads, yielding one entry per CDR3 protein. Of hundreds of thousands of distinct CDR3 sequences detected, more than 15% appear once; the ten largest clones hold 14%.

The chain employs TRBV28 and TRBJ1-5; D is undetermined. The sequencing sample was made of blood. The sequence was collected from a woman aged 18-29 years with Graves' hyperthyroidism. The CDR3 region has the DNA TGTGCCAGCAGAAGCGCACAAATTAGCAATCAGCCCCAGCATTTT. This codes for CASRSAQISNQPQHF.